This TCR beta chain derives from a study of OX40 agonist ivuxolimab in advanced cancers. Study findings and constraints: The mean number of expanded clones was higher in CD8+ T cells than in CD4+. Clonal expansion was seen in CD4+ and CD8+ blood T cells by week 6 at 0.1 to 3.0 mg/kg.

Deletions cut 7 bases from V and 8 bases from J, with 15 bases between. The CDR3 is 13 residues long. Germline values: CDR1 SGDLS, CDR2 YYNGEE. Assay: immunoSEQ multiplex PCR; the TCRdb copy retains only in-frame clones and omits some. The table includes more than 50,000 clones, 81% detected once. As concerns this clone: The antigen remains unidentified.

The sequencing here drew on CD4+ or CD8+ T cells sorted from blood, taken in a trial of the OX40 agonist ivuxolimab. The clonotype was recovered from an adult with an advanced solid tumor such as melanoma, head and neck, liver or kidney cancer. The chain couples TRBV9 to TRBJ2-2; D gene unclear. The CDR3, as DNA: TGTGCCAGCTCCCGTAGGCCGTGGGGGGAGCTGTTTTTT. Amino acid sequence: CASSRRPWGELFF.